This record looks at one T cell receptor beta chain sequence and its context. Its target is not known. The primer mix had 60 Vbeta and 13 Jbeta primers. Method: immunoSEQ multiplex PCR; TCRdb's copy keeps in-frame clones and lacks some. The sample yields approximately 97,000 clones, around 72% seen once. V was shortened by 5 bases and J by 1 base, with 9 bases between the two germline ends. In germline, CDR1 is SNHLY, CDR2 FYNNEI. This CDR3 contains 14 residues. The data are from a study of cytomegalovirus exposure and HLA in healthy donors. For the study at large: Genotyping showed roughly 81% of 350 to 400 donors falling in the Caucasian-associated ancestry cluster. Study-wide results and caveats: As a later analysis revealed, the rate of TCR association differed by HLA locus, with DRB1 most and HLA-C fewest. A further, later analysis showed that HLA-associated TCR beta chains (compared with equally common others) were more clonally expanded.

Specimen: PBMCs. V is TRBV2 and J is TRBJ1-3; D may be TRBD1 (6 bases). The TCR comes from a man aged 35-49 years in good health and CMV-seronegative. DNA of the CDR3: TGTGCCAGCAGTAGGGACATATCTGGAAACACCATATATTTT. Its protein is CASSRDISGNTIYF.